This T cell receptor beta chain was sequenced in a study of blood T cell repertoires in COVID-19. Study details: Donors in the United States, Italy and Spain gave samples during acute or convalescent COVID-19. Sources were T cells, B-cell-depleted T cells, or PBMCs; the material itself was cDNA or gDNA.

The authors' processing: The authors estimated nucleated cell counts from reference gene primer amplification. The repertoire was sequenced with immunoSEQ multiplex PCR; TCRdb's copy has only in-frame clones and lacks some. The V and J calls and clone size were taken over from that table, and D and trimming were inferred from the DNA. This sample yields approximately 63,000 clones, of which just over 85% are seen a single time; 1% to 1.5% belongs to the top ten. The receptor's source is a woman over 75 with acute or convalescent COVID-19. Sequenced input: peripheral blood.

CDR3 loop: CASSLSGSGANVLTF. DNA of the CDR3: TGTGCCAGCAGTTTATCGGGCTCTGGGGCCAACGTCCTGACTTTC. This chain connects TRBV28 to TRBJ2-6; D is ambiguous. The CDR3 sequence is 15 residues long. In germline, CDR1 is MDHEN, CDR2 SYDVKM. V was cut by 1 base and J by 0 bases, with 4 bases left in between.